This TCR beta chain was identified in a study of blood T cell repertoires in COVID-19. V trimming: 3 bases; J trimming: 3 bases; junction bases outside the gene matches: 6. Germline V gene lookup returns CDR1 KGHDR and CDR2 SFDVKD. CDR3 length equals 16 residues. The cohort comprised adults aged 18 to 89 years residing in about 25 US areas. Categorization into cohorts depended on clinical history that participants reported. Data came from immunoSEQ multiplex PCR; TCRdb stores just in-frame clones and leaves some out. The sample holds 180,000 or so clones, 82% seen once. The origin of this receptor is a man in his fifties who had recovered from COVID-19. Sequenced material: PBMCs or T cells enriched from blood (not recorded which). The chain recombines TRBV24-1 with TRBJ1-5; 8 bases line up with TRBD1. The CDR3 protein is CATSDADRGNNQPQHF. For the CDR3, the DNA is TGTGCCACCAGTGATGCAGACAGGGGAAACAATCAGCCCCAGCATTTT.